This TCR beta chain was identified in a study of CD8 T cells in ankylosing spondylitis. Study conclusions and caveats: For ankylosing spondylitis blood, a TCR beta motif of about eight highly homologous variants appeared characteristic. From matched ankylosing spondylitis synovial fluid, disease-linked clones were reportedly recovered at significantly enriched levels.

In this sample, this clonotype turned up many times. No antigen is known for it. It was by quantitative 5'-RACE with molecular barcodes that TCR beta libraries were made. One entry per CDR3 protein results from TCRdb running MiXCR on the 5' RACE reads. In the table there are 250,000 to 400,000 distinct CDR3 sequences, approximately 10% of which are singletons. Germline CDR1 SEHNR, CDR2 FQNEAQ (reference sequence). The junction had 3 bases not matched to a gene; V was cut back by 4 bases and J by 5 bases. The CDR3 loop spans 14 amino acids. The sequencing sample was made of blood, either unsorted or a sorted T cell fraction (not recorded which). The chain is built from TRBV7-9 and TRBJ2-1; TRBD1 matches 9 bases. The receptor's source is a female donor with ankylosing spondylitis or in good health (not recorded which). For the CDR3, the DNA is TGTGCCAGCAGCTCGGGACAGGGTGACAATGAGCAGTTCTTC. This codes for CASSSGQGDNEQFF.